The 13 T cell receptor beta chains below were found in one sample sequenced in a study of control samples from healthy donors and cancer patients. The data were produced by immunoSEQ multiplex PCR, yet TCRdb's version contains in-frame clones alone and is incomplete. This table holds about 120,000 clones, about 90% found once. Sequenced sample: blood. The receptors originated from a man in his late teens or twenties in good health.

The chain couples TRBV19 to TRBJ2-2; TRBD2 matches 13 bases. Germline V gene data show CDR1 as LNHDA and CDR2 as SQIVND (reference sequence). V was pared by 10 bases and J by 5 bases, with 7 bases of the junction left unmatched. The length of the CDR3 is 15 residues. In DNA form, the CDR3 reads TGTGCCATCAGAGGGACTAGCGGGGCAACCGGGGAGCTGTTTTTT. This gives the protein CAIRGTSGATGELFF. Based on the CDR3 plus reference TRBV19 and TRBJ2-2, the full variable domain is DGGITQSPKYLFRKEGQNVTLSCEQNLNHDAMYWYRQDPGQGLRLIYYSQIVNDFQKGDIAEGYSVSREKKESFPLTVTSAQKNPTAFYLCAIRGTSGATGELFFGEGSRLTVL.

The chain employs TRBV9 and TRBJ1-2, with 7 bases fitting TRBD1. The CDR3 extends over 13 amino acids. The V segment lost 3 bases and the J segment 2 bases; nucleotides outside the gene matches: 1. Germline V gene lookup returns CDR1 SGDLS and CDR2 YYNGEE. CDR3 amino acids: CASSADRNYGYTF. For the CDR3, the DNA is TGTGCCAGCAGCGCGGACAGGAACTATGGCTACACCTTC. Using reference TRBV9 and TRBJ1-2 for the parts outside the CDR3, the full variable domain is DSGVTQTPKHLITATGQRVTLRCSPRSGDLSVYWYQQSLDQGLQFLIQYYNGEERAKGNILERFSAQQFPDLHSELNLSSLELGDSALYFCASSADRNYGYTFGSGTRLTVV.

The chain links TRBV28 to TRBJ2-5; TRBD1 matches 7 bases. Germline CDR1 is MDHEN and CDR2 is SYDVKM. V lost 8 bases to trimming and J lost 4 bases; unmatched junction nucleotides: 7. CDR3 length equals 13 residues. For the CDR3, the DNA is TGTGCCAGCCAGACAGGGCTTGGAGAGACCCAGTACTTC. Its translation is CASQTGLGETQYF.

This chain joins TRBV5-8 and TRBJ1-1, with D unresolved. The germline V gene encodes CDR1 SGHTS and CDR2 YDEGEE. Trimming took off 0 bases at V and 6 bases at J, with 9 bases between the two ends. This CDR3 is built from 13 residues. Here the CDR3 DNA reads TGTGCCAGCAGCTTGGGACCGGGCGCTGAAGCTTTCTTT. Encoded protein: CASSLGPGAEAFF.

The count of this clone is one. The gene calls are TRBV15 and TRBJ1-3; D not resolved. CDR3 length equals 17 residues. CDR1 is LNHNV, CDR2 YYDKDF, per germline (reference sequence). V was cut by 0 bases and J by 0 bases, with 12 bases left in between. CDR3 residues: CATSRDLPRSSGNTIYF. The CDR3 DNA sequence: TGTGCCACCAGCAGAGATCTGCCCCGATCCTCTGGAAACACCATATATTTT.

This clone is termed large. The chain joins TRBV6-2 or TRBV6-3 to TRBJ2-7, with 12 bases that match TRBD2. CDR1 is MNHEY, CDR2 SVGEGT, per germline. Trimming cost V 3 bases and J 1 base; bases outside gene matches: 7. The CDR3 consists of 17 residues. CDR3 amino acids: CASSYLLAGGPSYEQYF. DNA for the CDR3: TGTGCCAGCAGTTATCTCCTAGCGGGAGGGCCATCCTACGAGCAGTACTTC.

The V and J genes are TRBV11-2 and TRBJ1-2, with TRBD1 matching 7 bases. The length of the CDR3 is 14 residues. Germline V gives CDR1 SGHAT, CDR2 FQNNGV. The J segment lost 1 base and the V segment lost 5 bases, leaving 4 bases of the junction unmatched. CDR3 sequence reads: CASSRGDSNYGYTF. CDR3 coding DNA: TGTGCCAGCAGCCGAGGGGACAGTAACTATGGCTACACCTTC.

This rearrangement joins TRBV28 to TRBJ1-6; 7 bases map to TRBD1. Germline V gene lookup returns CDR1 MDHEN and CDR2 SYDVKM. CDR3 size: 16 residues. V shed 5 bases, J shed 6 bases, and the junction held 10 bases outside the gene matches. The CDR3 loop reads CASSQTQTGPNSPLHF. The CDR3 bases are TGTGCCAGCAGTCAAACCCAGACAGGGCCTAATTCACCCCTCCACTTT.

CDR3 residues: CAATNRGLRISYNEQFF. The CDR3 nucleotides are TGTGCCGCCACCAACAGGGGGCTACGTATATCCTACAATGAGCAGTTCTTC. V usage is TRBV5-4 and J usage is TRBJ2-1; 9 bases line up with TRBD1. J gave up 1 base and V 10 bases, and 15 bases lay outside the gene matches. The CDR3 is made up of 17 amino acids. Germline CDR1 reads SGHNT; CDR2 reads YYREEE (reference sequence).

This clone was counted once. V usage is TRBV5-1 and J usage is TRBJ2-7; TRBD2 aligns across 7 bases. V lost 5 bases, J lost 3 bases, and 11 bases stayed unmatched. The CDR3 is 15 residues long. Germline CDR1 and CDR2: SGHRS and YFSETQ. CDR3 nucleotide sequence: TGCGCCAGCAGACAGACCGGACTAGAAGACTACGAGCAGTACTTC. Its protein product is CASRQTGLEDYEQYF.

V gene TRBV28 combines with J gene TRBJ1-1; D call uncertain. Trimming shortened V by 2 bases and J by 6 bases, and 10 bases separated the two germline ends. Germline assignment: CDR1 MDHEN and CDR2 SYDVKM. This CDR3 spans 13 amino acids. CDR3 DNA: TGTGCCAGCAGTTTAGAGGTGGTTCCTGAAGCTTTCTTT. This gives the protein CASSLEVVPEAFF.

The genes are TRBV27 and TRBJ2-3, with D perhaps matching TRBD1 (5 bases). This CDR3 spans 13 amino acids. Trimming shortened V by 2 bases and J by 4 bases, and 7 bases separated the two germline ends. Germline CDR1 is MNHEY and CDR2 is SMNVEV (reference sequence). The CDR3 is CASSLQGADTQYF. The CDR3 DNA sequence: TGTGCCAGCAGTTTACAGGGCGCAGATACGCAGTATTTT.

The rearrangement uses TRBV10-3 and TRBJ2-5, with 9 nucleotides matching TRBD2. Germline V gene lookup returns CDR1 ENHRY and CDR2 SYGVKD. V lost 0 bases, J lost 5 bases, and 7 bases stayed unmatched. The CDR3 has 16 residues. In nucleotides, the CDR3 is TGTGCCATCAGTGAGTCGATAGCGGGGGCCGGGGAGACCCAGTACTTC. Translation: CAISESIAGAGETQYF.